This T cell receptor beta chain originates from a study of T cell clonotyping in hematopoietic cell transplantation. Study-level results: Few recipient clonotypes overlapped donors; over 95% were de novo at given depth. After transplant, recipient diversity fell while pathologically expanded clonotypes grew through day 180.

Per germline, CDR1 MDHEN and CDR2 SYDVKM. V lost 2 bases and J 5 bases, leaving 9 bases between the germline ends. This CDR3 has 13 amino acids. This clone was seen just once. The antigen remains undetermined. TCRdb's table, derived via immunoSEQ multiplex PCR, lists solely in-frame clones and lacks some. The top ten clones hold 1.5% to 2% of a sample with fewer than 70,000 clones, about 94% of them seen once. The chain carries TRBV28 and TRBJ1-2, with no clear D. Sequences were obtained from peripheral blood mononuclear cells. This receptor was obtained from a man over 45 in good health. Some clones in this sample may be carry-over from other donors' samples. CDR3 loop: CASSLVIGYGYTF. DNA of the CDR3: TGTGCCAGCAGTTTAGTGATCGGATATGGCTACACCTTC.